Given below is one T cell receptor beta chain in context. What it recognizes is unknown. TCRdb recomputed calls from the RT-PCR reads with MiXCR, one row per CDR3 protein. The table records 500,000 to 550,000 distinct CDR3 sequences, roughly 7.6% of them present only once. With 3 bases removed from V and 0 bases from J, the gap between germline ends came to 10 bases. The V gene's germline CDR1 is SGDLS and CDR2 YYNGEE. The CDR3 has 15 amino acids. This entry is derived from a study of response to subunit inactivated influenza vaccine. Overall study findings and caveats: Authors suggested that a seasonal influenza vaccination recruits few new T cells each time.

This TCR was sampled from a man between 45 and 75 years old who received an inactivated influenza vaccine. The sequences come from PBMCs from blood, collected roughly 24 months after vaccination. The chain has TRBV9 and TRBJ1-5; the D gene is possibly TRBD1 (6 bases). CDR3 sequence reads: CASSATGNSNQPQHF. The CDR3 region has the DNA TGTGCCAGCAGCGCCACAGGGAATAGCAATCAGCCCCAGCATTTT.